This TCR beta chain is drawn from a study of blood T cell repertoires in COVID-19. Overall study: The samples span acute and convalescent COVID-19 from the United States, Italy and Spain. PBMCs, B-cell-depleted T cells, or T cells were the source of the cDNA or gDNA that made up the material.

Authors' analysis steps: The authors estimated nucleated cell counts from reference gene primer amplification. Data came from immunoSEQ multiplex PCR; TCRdb stores just in-frame clones and leaves some out. The V and J calls and clone size come from that table; D and trimming were worked out from the DNA. The data show 250,000 or so clones, around nine tenths seen once. The specimen was peripheral blood. This clonotype was obtained from a man aged 35-49 years with active or convalescent COVID-19.

The CDR3, as DNA: TGTGCCAGCAGCTTAATAGGGGGATTGGTTGGAGAGACCCAGTACTTC. Its translation is CASSLIGGLVGETQYF. The V and J genes are TRBV7-3 and TRBJ2-5; D is possibly TRBD1 (6 bases). Germline values: CDR1 SGHTA, CDR2 FQGTGA. The CDR3 runs 16 residues. Trimming shortened V by 1 base and J by 4 bases, and 16 bases separated the two germline ends.